A selection of T cell receptor beta chains follows, all from one sample in a study of identical twins. TCRdb re-called the 5' RACE reads through MiXCR, storing one row per CDR3 protein. Among fewer than 650,000 distinct CDR3 sequences listed, roughly 6.6% were seen once. The data were also submitted as part of a second study, on yellow fever vaccine responses in identical twins.

Source material: PBMCs. These receptors originate from a woman aged 18-30 years in good health. The CDR3 runs from the conserved cysteine through the conserved F or W. Each record gives: J gene, clone size, V gene, D gene, CDR3 DNA, CDR3 protein. A D gene is named only where the DNA matches it firmly. Size is omitted from some rows. Given values are once, few, many or a class for expanded clones.

TRBJ1-1,many,TRBV12-3/TRBV12-4,.,TGTGCCAGCAGTTTGATCCCAACAGCCATGAACACTGAAGCTTTCTTT,CASSLIPTAMNTEAFF
TRBJ2-1,.,TRBV6-4,TRBD2,TGTGCCGGGGCCCCCATTGGTAGCGGGGCCCACCCGAGCTCCTACAATGAGCAGTTCTTC,CAGAPIGSGAHPSSYNEQFF
TRBJ1-4,few,TRBV7-6,.,TGTGCCAGCAGCTCCCAACCAAAGCCAACTAATGAAAAACTGTTTTTT,CASSSQPKPTNEKLFF
TRBJ2-1,.,TRBV12-3/TRBV12-4,.,TGTGCCAGCAGTTTAGCCGCCACCGGGACAACTACCTACAATGAGCAGTTCTTC,CASSLAATGTTTYNEQFF
TRBJ2-1,many,TRBV12-3/TRBV12-4,.,TGTGCCAGCACGACATCGGGACTGATAGGGGGTGAGCAGTTCTTC,CASTTSGLIGGEQFF
TRBJ2-5,.,TRBV7-9,.,TGTGCCAGCAGCCTCGGACAGAGGCAAGAGTACTTC,CASSLGQRQEYF
TRBJ1-3,many,TRBV5-1,.,TGCGCCAGCAGCTTGACCAGCACTGGAAACACCATATATTTT,CASSLTSTGNTIYF
TRBJ1-1,.,TRBV29-1,.,TGCAGCGTCCCGACCAGGGGAGGGATGGGTGTCCCTGAAGCTTTCTTT,CSVPTRGGMGVPEAFF
TRBJ2-1,.,TRBV19,.,TGTGCCAGTAGTTGGACCGCGAGCTCCTACAATGAGCAGTTCTTC,CASSWTASSYNEQFF
TRBJ2-3,many,TRBV28,.,TGTGCCAGCTCCGGGGTCGTTGGTGGGGATACGCAGTATTTT,CASSGVVGGDTQYF
TRBJ2-3,few,TRBV12-3/TRBV12-4,.,TGTGCCAGCAGTTTAGGGACGAAACGCACAGATACGCAGTATTTT,CASSLGTKRTDTQYF
TRBJ2-5,many,TRBV7-2,TRBD2,TGTGCCAGCAGCTTAGGACTAGCGGATGGAGAGACCCAGTACTTC,CASSLGLADGETQYF
TRBJ1-5,.,TRBV20-1,.,TGCAGTGCCCCCCGTGGGGCCTACAATCAGCCCCAGCATTTT,CSAPRGAYNQPQHF
TRBJ2-3,few,TRBV7-9,.,TGTGCCAGCAGCTTTCCAACAACAACGCAGTATTTT,CASSFPTTTQYF
TRBJ2-7,many,TRBV12-3/TRBV12-4,.,TGTGCCAGCAGCCCCCCCGTGGGCGGGATCTACGAGCAGTACTTC,CASSPPVGGIYEQYF
TRBJ2-3,many,TRBV29-1,.,TGCAGCACCGCGACCACCACGGATACGCAGTATTTT,CSTATTTDTQYF
TRBJ2-1,.,TRBV28,.,TGTGCCAGCAGGCCAGGGTCGGGGCCCTCCTACAATGAGCAGTTCTTC,CASRPGSGPSYNEQFF
TRBJ2-1,few,TRBV6-2/TRBV6-3,TRBD1,TGTGCCAGCAGCGACAGGGGGGGCTACAATGAGCAGTTCTTC,CASSDRGGYNEQFF
TRBJ2-2,few,TRBV10-3,TRBD2,TGTGCCATCGCGGGACTAGCGGGGGCCTCGGGGACCGGGGAGCTGTTTTTT,CAIAGLAGASGTGELFF
TRBJ2-5,.,TRBV6-6,TRBD1,TGTGCCAGCAGTTACGACAGGGTTGAGACCCAGTACTTC,CASSYDRVETQYF
TRBJ2-1,.,TRBV29-1,.,TGCAGCGTTATTCGGGCTGGTAACAATGAGCAGTTCTTC,CSVIRAGNNEQFF
TRBJ2-3,many,TRBV25-1,.,TGTGCCAGCAGTGACTCGACGGTGAGCACAGATACGCAGTATTTT,CASSDSTVSTDTQYF
TRBJ2-7,few,TRBV14,.,TGTGCCAGCAGCCAAGCTCAGAGAGCCTACGAGCAGTACTTC,CASSQAQRAYEQYF
TRBJ1-2,many,TRBV12-3/TRBV12-4,TRBD1,TGTGCCAGCAGTTTGGGACAGACGATATATGGCTACACCTTC,CASSLGQTIYGYTF
TRBJ2-5,.,TRBV29-1,TRBD2,TGCAGCGTTGAAGATGGGAGGGTTCAAGAGACCCAGTACTTC,CSVEDGRVQETQYF
TRBJ1-1,few,TRBV29-1,TRBD1,TGCAGCGCCCCAGGGGGGGGGACAGGCACTGAAGCTTTCTTT,CSAPGGGTGTEAFF
TRBJ2-3,.,TRBV10-3,.,TGTGCCATCCGTAACACAGATACGCAGTATTTT,CAIRNTDTQYF
TRBJ1-1,many,TRBV20-1,.,TGCAGTGCTACAACAGGTATGGTCACTGAAGCTTTCTTT,CSATTGMVTEAFF
TRBJ2-2,many,TRBV6-5,.,TGTGCCAGCAGTTACTCCCCTACAGGGACTACCGGGGAGCTGTTTTTT,CASSYSPTGTTGELFF
TRBJ1-1,many,TRBV18,TRBD1,TGTGCCAGCTCATTCTGGACAGGGGAGAACACTGAAGCTTTCTTT,CASSFWTGENTEAFF
TRBJ2-1,many,TRBV14,.,TGTGCCAGCAGCCAACAGCGGGCCTACAATGAGCAGTTCTTC,CASSQQRAYNEQFF
TRBJ2-5,.,TRBV2,.,TGTGCCAGCAGAGGGAGTCAAGAGACCCAGTACTTC,CASRGSQETQYF
TRBJ2-7,.,TRBV20-1,TRBD2,TGCAGTGCTAGCGCTCTAGCGGGAGGAAATTCCTACGAGCAGTACTTC,CSASALAGGNSYEQYF
TRBJ2-5,few,TRBV10-3,TRBD2,TGTGCCATCAGTGAGTCGGGACTAGCGGCCTCCCAAGAGACCCAGTACTTC,CAISESGLAASQETQYF
TRBJ1-4,few,TRBV4-1,.,TGCGCCAGCAGCCAAGATGGTAGAGCCGGAACAGGGCGGCTGTTTTTT,CASSQDGRAGTGRLFF
TRBJ2-3,many,TRBV5-1,TRBD2,TGCGCCAGCAGCTTGGGAGGGACTAGCGGGGCCACAGATACGCAGTATTTT,CASSLGGTSGATDTQYF
TRBJ1-2,few,TRBV3-1,TRBD1,TGTGCCAGCAGCCAAGCACAGGGGCGCTATGGCTACACCTTC,CASSQAQGRYGYTF